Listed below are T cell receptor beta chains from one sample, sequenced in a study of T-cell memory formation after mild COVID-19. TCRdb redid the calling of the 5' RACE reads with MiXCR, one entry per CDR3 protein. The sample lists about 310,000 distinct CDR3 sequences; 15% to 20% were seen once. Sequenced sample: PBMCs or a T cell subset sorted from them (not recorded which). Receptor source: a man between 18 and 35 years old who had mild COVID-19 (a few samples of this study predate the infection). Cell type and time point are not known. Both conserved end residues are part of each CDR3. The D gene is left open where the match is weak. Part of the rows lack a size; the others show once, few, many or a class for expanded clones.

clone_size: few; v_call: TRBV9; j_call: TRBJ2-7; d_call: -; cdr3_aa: CASSEGDWRREQYF; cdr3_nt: TGTGCCAGCAGCGAGGGGGACTGGCGGAGGGAGCAGTACTTC
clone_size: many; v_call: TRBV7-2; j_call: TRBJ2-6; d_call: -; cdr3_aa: CASSPLPSGANVLTF; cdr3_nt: TGTGCCAGCAGCCCCCTCCCCTCTGGGGCCAACGTCCTGACTTTC
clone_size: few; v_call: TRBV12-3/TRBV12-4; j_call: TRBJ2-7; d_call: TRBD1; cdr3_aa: CASRWDSRGSYEQYF; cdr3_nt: TGTGCCAGCAGATGGGACAGCCGGGGCTCCTACGAGCAGTACTTC
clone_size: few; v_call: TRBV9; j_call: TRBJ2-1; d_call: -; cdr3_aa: CASSVAPADEQFF; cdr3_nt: TGTGCCAGCAGCGTAGCTCCCGCCGATGAGCAGTTCTTC
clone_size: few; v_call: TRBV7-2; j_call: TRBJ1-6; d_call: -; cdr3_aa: CAGRAGNSPLHF; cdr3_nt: TGTGCCGGCCGGGCGGGGAATTCACCCCTCCACTTT
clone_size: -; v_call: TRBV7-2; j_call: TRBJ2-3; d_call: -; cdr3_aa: CASSAPSPGDTQYF; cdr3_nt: TGTGCCAGCAGCGCCCCCTCCCCGGGCGATACGCAGTATTTT
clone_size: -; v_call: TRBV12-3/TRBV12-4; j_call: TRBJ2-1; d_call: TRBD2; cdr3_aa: CASSRGGGEQFF; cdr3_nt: TGTGCCAGCTCCCGTGGGGGGGGTGAGCAGTTCTTC
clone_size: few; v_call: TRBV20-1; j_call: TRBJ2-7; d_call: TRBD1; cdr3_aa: CSARGDRGGREQYF; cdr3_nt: TGCAGTGCTAGGGGGGACAGGGGAGGGCGAGAGCAGTACTTC
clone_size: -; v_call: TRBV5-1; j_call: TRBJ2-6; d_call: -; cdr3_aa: CASSLALGSGANVLTF; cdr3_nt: TGCGCCAGCAGCTTGGCCCTGGGTTCTGGGGCCAACGTCCTGACTTTC
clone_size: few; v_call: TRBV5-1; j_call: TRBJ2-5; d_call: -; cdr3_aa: CASSLEKQETQYF; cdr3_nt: TGCGCCAGCAGCTTGGAAAAACAAGAGACCCAGTACTTC
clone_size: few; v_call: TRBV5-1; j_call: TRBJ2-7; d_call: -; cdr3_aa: CASSPQGRDYEQYF; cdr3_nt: TGCGCCAGCAGCCCCCAGGGACGGGATTACGAGCAGTACTTC
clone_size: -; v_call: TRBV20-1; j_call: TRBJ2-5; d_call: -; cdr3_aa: CSARTFQETQYF; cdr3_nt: TGCAGTGCTAGAACCTTTCAAGAGACCCAGTACTTC
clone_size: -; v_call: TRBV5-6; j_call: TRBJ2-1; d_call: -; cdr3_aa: CASSFEFGEGLDEQFF; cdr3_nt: TGTGCCAGCAGCTTTGAGTTCGGGGAAGGGTTGGATGAGCAGTTCTTC
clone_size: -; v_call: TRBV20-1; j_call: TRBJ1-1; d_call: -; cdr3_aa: CSAQQGNTEAFF; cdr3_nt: TGCAGTGCTCAACAGGGTAACACTGAAGCTTTCTTT
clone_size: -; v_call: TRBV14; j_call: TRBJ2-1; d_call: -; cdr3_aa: CASRRTGEQFF; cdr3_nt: TGTGCCAGCAGGAGGACGGGTGAGCAGTTCTTC
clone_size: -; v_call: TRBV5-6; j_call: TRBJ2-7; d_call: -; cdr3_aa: CASSPPSGRGFFYEQYF; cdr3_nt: TGTGCCAGCAGCCCCCCCAGCGGGCGGGGATTCTTTTACGAGCAGTACTTC
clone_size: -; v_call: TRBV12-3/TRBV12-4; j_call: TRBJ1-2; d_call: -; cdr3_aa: CASTRDVYGYTF; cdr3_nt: TGTGCCAGCACCCGGGACGTCTATGGCTACACCTTC
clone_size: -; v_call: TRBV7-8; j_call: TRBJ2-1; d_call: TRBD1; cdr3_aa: CASSIETRGRWREEQFF; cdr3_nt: TGTGCCAGCAGCATCGAAACCAGGGGGCGCTGGCGGGAAGAGCAGTTCTTC
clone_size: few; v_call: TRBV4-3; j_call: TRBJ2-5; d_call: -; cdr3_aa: CASSHRRGSQETQYF; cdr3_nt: TGCGCCAGCAGCCATCGACGGGGCTCCCAAGAGACCCAGTACTTC
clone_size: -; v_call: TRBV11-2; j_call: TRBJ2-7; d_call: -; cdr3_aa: CASSWGNEQYF; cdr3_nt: TGTGCCAGCAGCTGGGGCAACGAGCAGTACTTC
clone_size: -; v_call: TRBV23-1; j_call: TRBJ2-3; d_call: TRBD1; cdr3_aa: CAKGQCTDTQYF; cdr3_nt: TGCGCCAAGGGACAGTGCACAGATACGCAGTATTTT
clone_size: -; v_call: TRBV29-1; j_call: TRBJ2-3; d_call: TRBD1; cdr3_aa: CSGRTGSTDTQYF; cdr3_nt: TGCAGCGGCCGGACAGGCTCCACAGATACGCAGTATTTT
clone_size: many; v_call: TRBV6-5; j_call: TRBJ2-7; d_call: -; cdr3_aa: CASSRDNSYEQYF; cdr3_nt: TGTGCCAGCAGCCGGGACAACTCCTACGAGCAGTACTTC
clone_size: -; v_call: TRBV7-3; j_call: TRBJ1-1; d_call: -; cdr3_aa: CASSPGGLTEEAFF; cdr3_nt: TGTGCCAGCAGTCCTGGGGGTTTGACGGAAGAAGCTTTCTTT
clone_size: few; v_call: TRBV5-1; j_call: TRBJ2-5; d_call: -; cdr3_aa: CASSLGGQTGAQYF; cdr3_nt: TGCGCCAGCAGCCTCGGGGGGCAGACCGGGGCCCAGTACTTC
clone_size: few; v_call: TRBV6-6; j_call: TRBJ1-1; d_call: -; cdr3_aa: CASSYRGWLEAFF; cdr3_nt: TGTGCCAGCAGTTATCGAGGTTGGCTTGAAGCTTTCTTT
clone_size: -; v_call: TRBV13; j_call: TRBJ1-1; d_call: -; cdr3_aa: CASRGAGRGVEAFF; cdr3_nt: TGTGCCAGCAGGGGGGCCGGAAGGGGAGTTGAAGCTTTCTTT
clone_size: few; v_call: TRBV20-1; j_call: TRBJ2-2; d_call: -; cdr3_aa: CSARTGMNTGELFF; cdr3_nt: TGCAGTGCTAGAACTGGAATGAACACCGGGGAGCTGTTTTTT
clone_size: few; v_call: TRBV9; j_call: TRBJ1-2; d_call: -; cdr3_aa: CASSATRTRVNYGYTF; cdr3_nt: TGTGCCAGCAGCGCGACCCGGACGAGAGTCAACTATGGCTACACCTTC
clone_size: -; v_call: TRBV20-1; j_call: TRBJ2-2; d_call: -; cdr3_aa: CSARDSSNTGELFF; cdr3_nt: TGCAGTGCTAGAGACTCATCGAACACCGGGGAGCTGTTTTTT
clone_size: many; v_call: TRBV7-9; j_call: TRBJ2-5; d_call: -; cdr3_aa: CASSSRGETQYF; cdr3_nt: TGTGCCAGCAGCTCCAGGGGAGAGACCCAGTACTTC
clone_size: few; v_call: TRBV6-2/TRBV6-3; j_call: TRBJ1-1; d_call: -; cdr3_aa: CASSKSVNTEAFF; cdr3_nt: TGTGCCAGCAGTAAATCAGTGAACACTGAAGCTTTCTTT
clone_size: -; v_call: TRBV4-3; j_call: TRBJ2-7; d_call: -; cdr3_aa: CASSQVDQRFGTSYEQYF; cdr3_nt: TGCGCCAGCAGCCAAGTCGACCAAAGGTTCGGAACCTCCTACGAGCAGTACTTC
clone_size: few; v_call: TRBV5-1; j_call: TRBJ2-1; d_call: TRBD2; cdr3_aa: CASSLGTSGYGYNEQFF; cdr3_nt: TGCGCCAGCAGCTTAGGGACTAGCGGTTATGGCTACAATGAGCAGTTCTTC
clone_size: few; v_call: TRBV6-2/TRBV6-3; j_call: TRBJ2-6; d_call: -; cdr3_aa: CASMSPYSGANVLTF; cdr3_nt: TGTGCCAGCATGTCCCCCTACTCTGGGGCCAACGTCCTGACTTTC
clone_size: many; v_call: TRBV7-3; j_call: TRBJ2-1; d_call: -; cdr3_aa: CASSLTRGNEQFF; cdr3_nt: TGTGCCAGCAGCCTCACTCGGGGAAATGAGCAGTTCTTC
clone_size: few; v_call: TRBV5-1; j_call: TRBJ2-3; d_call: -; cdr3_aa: CASSATPGADTQYF; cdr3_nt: TGCGCCAGCAGCGCTACCCCTGGGGCAGATACGCAGTATTTT
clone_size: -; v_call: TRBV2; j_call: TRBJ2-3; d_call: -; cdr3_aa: CASSFAPLDTQYF; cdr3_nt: TGTGCCAGCAGCTTCGCCCCCTTAGATACGCAGTATTTT
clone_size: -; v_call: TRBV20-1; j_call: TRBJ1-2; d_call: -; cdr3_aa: CSARDHDYGYTF; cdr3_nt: TGCAGTGCTAGGGACCACGACTATGGCTACACCTTC
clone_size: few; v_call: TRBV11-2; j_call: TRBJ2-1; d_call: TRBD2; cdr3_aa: CASSSRSGGSNEQFF; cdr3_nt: TGTGCCAGCAGCTCCCGGAGCGGGGGGTCCAATGAGCAGTTCTTC
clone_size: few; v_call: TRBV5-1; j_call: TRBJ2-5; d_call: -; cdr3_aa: CASSLGRSSQETQYF; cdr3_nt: TGCGCCAGCAGCTTGGGACGGTCCAGCCAAGAGACCCAGTACTTC
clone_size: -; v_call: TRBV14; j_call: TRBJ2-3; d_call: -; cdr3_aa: CASRVQATDTQYF; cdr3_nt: TGTGCCAGCAGGGTCCAGGCCACAGATACGCAGTATTTT
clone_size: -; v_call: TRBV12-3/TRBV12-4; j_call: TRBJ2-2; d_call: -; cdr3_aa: CASSWENEAGELFF; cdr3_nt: TGTGCCAGCAGTTGGGAGAATGAAGCCGGGGAGCTGTTTTTT